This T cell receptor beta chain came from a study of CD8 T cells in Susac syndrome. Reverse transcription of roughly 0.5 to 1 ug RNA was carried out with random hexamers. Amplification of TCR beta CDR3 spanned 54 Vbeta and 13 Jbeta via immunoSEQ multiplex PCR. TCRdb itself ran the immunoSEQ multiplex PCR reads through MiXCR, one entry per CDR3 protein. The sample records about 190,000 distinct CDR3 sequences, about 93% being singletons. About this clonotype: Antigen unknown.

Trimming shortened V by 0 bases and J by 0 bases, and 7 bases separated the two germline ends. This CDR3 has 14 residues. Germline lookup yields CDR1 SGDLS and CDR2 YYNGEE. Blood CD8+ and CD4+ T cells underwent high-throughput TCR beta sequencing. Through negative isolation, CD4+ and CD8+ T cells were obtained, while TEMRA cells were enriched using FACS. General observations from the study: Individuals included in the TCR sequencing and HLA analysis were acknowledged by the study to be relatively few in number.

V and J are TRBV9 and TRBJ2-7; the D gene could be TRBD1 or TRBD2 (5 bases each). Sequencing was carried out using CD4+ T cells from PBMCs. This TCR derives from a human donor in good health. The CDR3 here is CASSVEGTSYEQYF. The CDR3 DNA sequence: TGTGCCAGCAGCGTAGAGGGGACCTCCTACGAGCAGTACTTC.